These 9 T cell receptor beta chains were all obtained from the same sample, sequenced in a study of blood T cell repertoires in COVID-19. Measured with immunoSEQ multiplex PCR; TCRdb has only the in-frame clones, and not every one. Of about 300,000 clones detected, around nine tenths appear once; the ten largest clones hold 1.8%. Material for sequencing was peripheral blood. These receptors all come from a woman aged 25 to 39 with COVID-19, enrolled during active disease.

This clone appeared once. The CDR3 DNA sequence: TGTGCCAGTAGTAAACAGGGCCAGAACACTGAAGCTTTCTTT. This encodes CASSKQGQNTEAFF. V usage is TRBV19 and J usage is TRBJ1-1, with a tentative D call TRBD1 (6 bases). This CDR3 spans 14 amino acids. Trimming pared 4 bases from V and 1 base from J, leaving 10 bases between. Germline CDR1 and CDR2: LNHDA and SQIVND (reference sequence).

J is TRBJ1-5 and V is TRBV2; tentative D call: TRBD1 (5 bases). This CDR3 is 16 amino acids long. Germline values: CDR1 SNHLY, CDR2 FYNNEI. V was shortened by 4 bases and J by 0 bases, with 13 bases between the two germline ends. CDR3 protein: CASSVGARFSNQPQHF. The CDR3 bases are TGTGCCAGCAGTGTAGGGGCCCGATTTAGCAATCAGCCCCAGCATTTT.

This chain links TRBV5-4 with TRBJ2-2; D unclear. The V gene lost 3 bases and the J gene lost 3 bases, with 6 bases spanning the gap. Germline-derived CDR1 and CDR2 are SGHNT and YYREEE (reference sequence). The CDR3 is 13 amino acids. CDR3 DNA sequence: TGTGCCAGCAGCTCCCTTTACACCGGGGAGCTGTTTTTT. It codes for CASSSLYTGELFF.

The chain has TRBV6-1 and TRBJ1-1; D remains ambiguous. The germline CDR1 and CDR2 sequences are MNHNS and SASEGT. The CDR3 covers 14 residues. The V gene lost 2 bases and the J gene lost 5 bases, with 12 bases spanning the gap. CDR3 nucleotides: TGTGCCAGCAGTGAATCTTGGGGAGAAACTGAAGCTTTCTTT. Its translation is CASSESWGETEAFF.

V gene TRBV11-3 combines with J gene TRBJ2-1, with D perhaps matching TRBD1 (5 bases). Trimming took 2 bases from V and 3 from J, leaving 17 bases between them. The germline CDR1 and CDR2 sequences are SGHNT and YENEEA. The length of the CDR3 is 17 residues. The CDR3 coding sequence is TGTGCCAGCAGCTTACCTACCTTGGACACGTTCTACAATGAGCAGTTCTTC. It is translated as CASSLPTLDTFYNEQFF.

This clone appeared once. V gene TRBV27 combines with J gene TRBJ2-1, with D possibly being TRBD2 (7 bases). CDR1 is MNHEY, CDR2 SMNVEV, per germline (reference sequence). This CDR3 contains 16 residues. The ends were cut back, 3 bases at V and 8 bases at J, with 20 bases in the middle. The CDR3 coding sequence is TGTGCCAGCAGTTTTATTTGGGGGGGGGCCCGAGATGAGCAGTTCTTC. Protein sequence: CASSFIWGGARDEQFF.

In its sample, this clone was seen many times. This chain connects TRBV7-9 to TRBJ2-1; tentatively, D is TRBD2 (6 bases). Germline-derived CDR1 and CDR2 are SEHNR and FQNEAQ (reference sequence). V gave up 3 bases and J gave up 3 bases, with 9 bases separating them. This CDR3 is built from 14 residues. The CDR3 spells CASSLGGGYNEQFF. The CDR3 DNA reads TGTGCCAGCAGCTTGGGGGGAGGCTACAATGAGCAGTTCTTC. The full variable domain, its missing parts supplied by reference TRBV7-9 and TRBJ2-1, is DTGVSQNPRHKITKRGQNVTFRCDPISEHNRLYWYRQTLGQGPEFLTYFQNEAQLEKSRLLSDRFSAERPKGSFSTLEIQRTEQGDSAMYLCASSLGGGYNEQFFGPGTRLTVL.

This chain links TRBV27 with TRBJ1-2, with TRBD1 matching 7 bases. The CDR3 contains 13 residues. Germline assignment: CDR1 MNHEY and CDR2 SMNVEV (reference sequence). With V trimmed by 5 bases and J by 7 bases, 7 bases remained unmatched. CDR3 nucleotides: TGTGCCAGCAGTACAGAGGGGGCTGCTGGCTACACCTTC. The encoded protein is CASSTEGAAGYTF.

This sequence joins TRBV19 and TRBJ1-1; 8 nucleotides match TRBD1. V shed 5 bases and J 4 bases; nucleotides not matched to a gene: 3. Germline V lookup: CDR1 LNHDA, CDR2 SQIVND (reference sequence). The CDR3 spans 13 residues. The CDR3 here is CASSQGAATEAFF. CDR3 coding DNA: TGTGCCAGTAGTCAGGGGGCGGCCACTGAAGCTTTCTTT. Together with reference TRBV19 and TRBJ1-1, the CDR3 gives the full variable domain: DGGITQSPKYLFRKEGQNVTLSCEQNLNHDAMYWYRQDPGQGLRLIYYSQIVNDFQKGDIAEGYSVSREKKESFPLTVTSAQKNPTAFYLCASSQGAATEAFFGQGTRLTVV.